These 17 T cell receptor beta chains share one sample of origin, sequenced in a study of blood T cell repertoires in COVID-19. Sequenced by immunoSEQ multiplex PCR; TCRdb stores in-frame clones only, minus some. The table records 150,000 to 250,000 clones, roughly four fifths of them present only once. Sequences were obtained from PBMCs or T cells enriched from blood (not recorded which). Source of these receptors: a man in his forties who had recovered from COVID-19.

The rearrangement links TRBV10-2 to TRBJ2-7, with 11 bases that match TRBD2. CDR3 length: 13 residues. CDR1 and CDR2 (germline): WSHSY, SAAADI. The J segment lost 2 bases and the V segment lost 6 bases, leaving 0 bases of the junction unmatched. The CDR3: CASRLAGAYEQYV. The CDR3 coding sequence is TGCGCCAGCAGACTAGCGGGAGCCTACGAGCAGTACGTC.

This chain connects TRBV5-1 to TRBJ1-2; 7 bases agree with TRBD1. CDR3 length equals 14 residues. After removal of 0 bases from V and 8 bases from J, the junction contained 7 bases not matched to a gene. In germline, CDR1 is SGHRS, CDR2 YFSETQ. The CDR3 region has the DNA TGCGCCAGCAGCTTGGGGGGGACAGTGGACGGCTACACCTTC. Translated: CASSLGGTVDGYTF.

The rearrangement uses TRBV24-1 and TRBJ1-5; tentative D call: TRBD1 (6 bases). The CDR3 sequence is 15 residues long. V dropped 5 bases and J dropped 6 bases, with 16 bases sitting between them. Germline V gene lookup returns CDR1 KGHDR and CDR2 SFDVKD. The CDR3 DNA reads TGTGCCACCAGTGGAGGGAGGGGGGGAATTCAGCCCCAGCATTTT. Translating it yields CATSGGRGGIQPQHF.

This clone was recorded once. The V gene is TRBV6-5, the J gene TRBJ1-1; tentatively, D is TRBD1 (5 bases). Looked up from germline, CDR1 is MNHEY and CDR2 is SVGAGI. V was trimmed by 2 bases and J by 9 bases, leaving 19 bases between them. The CDR3 sequence is 15 residues long. CDR3 region: CASSYLGATILKAFF. CDR3 nucleotides: TGTGCCAGCAGTTACCTTGGGGCAACAATCTTGAAAGCTTTCTTT.

This clone was picked up a small number of times. This chain links TRBV6-1 with TRBJ2-7; TRBD1 matches at 9 bases. Germline lookup yields CDR1 MNHNS and CDR2 SASEGT. This CDR3 region has 16 residues. V lost 1 base and J lost 4; bases outside the gene matches: 8. The CDR3 spells CASSEGTGEVVYEQYV. For the CDR3, the DNA is TGTGCCAGCAGTGAAGGGACAGGGGAGGTCGTGTACGAGCAGTACGTC.

This sequence joins TRBV5-5 and TRBJ2-3; 10 bases line up with TRBD2. CDR3 size: 18 residues. Per the germline V gene, CDR1 is SGHKS and CDR2 is YYEKEE (reference sequence). Trimming took 1 base from V and 0 from J; bases not matched to a gene: 8. The CDR3 DNA reads TGTGCCAGCAGCTTGATGGCTAGCGGGAGCGGGAGCACAGATACGCAGTATTTT. Translated: CASSLMASGSGSTDTQYF.

J is TRBJ2-4 and V is TRBV30, with TRBD1 matching 9 bases. The CDR3 contains 15 residues. The V and J ends lost 2 bases and 1 base, in that order; junction bases with no gene match: 3. The V gene's germline CDR1 is GTSNPN and CDR2 SVGIG (reference sequence). CDR3 coding DNA: TGTGCCTGGAGTCCCGGACAGGGGGCCAAAAACATTCAGTACTTC. Protein sequence: CAWSPGQGAKNIQYF.

The chain recombines TRBV5-1 with TRBJ2-7; TRBD1 is a possible D gene (7 bases). CDR3 length: 14 residues. Germline-derived CDR1 and CDR2 are SGHRS and YFSETQ. Trimming cost V 4 bases and J 4 bases, with 15 bases left between them. In nucleotides, the CDR3 is TGCGCCAGCAGCCCGCAGGGGGGATTATACGAGCAGTACTTC. Protein sequence: CASSPQGGLYEQYF.

V is TRBV7-3 and J is TRBJ2-1, with 7 bases fitting TRBD1. The CDR3 totals 15 residues. Looked up from germline, CDR1 is SGHTA and CDR2 is FQGTGA. J gave up 5 bases and V 5 bases, and 9 bases lay outside the gene matches. Here the CDR3 reads CASSAYGTAHNEQFF. DNA of the CDR3: TGTGCCAGCAGCGCCTACGGGACAGCCCACAATGAGCAGTTCTTC. The entire variable domain, with the rest obtained from reference TRBV7-3 and TRBJ2-1, is as follows: GAGVSQTPSNKVTEKGKYVELRCDPISGHTALYWYRQSLGQGPEFLIYFQGTGAADDSGLPNDRFFAVRPEGSVSTLKIQRTERGDSAVYLCASSAYGTAHNEQFFGPGTRLTVL.

The gene calls are TRBV5-1 and TRBJ2-1; D unresolved. Germline lookup yields CDR1 SGHRS and CDR2 YFSETQ. This CDR3 has 14 residues. The ends were cut back, 1 base at V and 7 bases at J, with 12 bases in the middle. This CDR3 is CASSLIGLKNEQFF. CDR3 coding DNA: TGCGCCAGCAGCTTGATTGGGCTAAAGAATGAGCAGTTCTTC. Full variable domain (rest looked up from reference TRBV5-1 and TRBJ2-1): KAGVTQTPRYLIKTRGQQVTLSCSPISGHRSVSWYQQTPGQGLQFLFEYFSETQRNKGNFPGRFSGRQFSNSRSEMNVSTLELGDSALYLCASSLIGLKNEQFFGPGTRLTVL.

This clone was seen a few times. This chain links TRBV7-9 with TRBJ2-1; D not resolved. V lost 5 bases, J lost 8 bases, and 13 bases lay in between. The CDR3 runs to 13 residues. Germline CDR1 is SEHNR and CDR2 is FQNEAQ (reference sequence). The CDR3, as DNA: TGTGCCAGCAGCAGAAAGGTTCGGGATGAGCAGTTCTTC. This sequence encodes CASSRKVRDEQFF.

In its sample, this clone was seen once. The J gene is TRBJ2-7, the V gene TRBV28, with 10 bases aligning to TRBD2. The CDR3 consists of 14 residues. The ends lost 7 bases at V and 4 bases at J; junction bases unmatched: 7. CDR1 is MDHEN, CDR2 SYDVKM, per germline. The CDR3 sequence is CASTLLAGRYEQYF. The DNA for the CDR3 is TGTGCCAGCACCCTACTAGCGGGAAGGTACGAGCAGTACTTC. Full variable domain (outside the CDR3, taken from reference TRBV28 and TRBJ2-7): DVKVTQSSRYLVKRTGEKVFLECVQDMDHENMFWYRQDPGLGLRLIYFSYDVKMKEKGDIPEGYSVSREKKERFSLILESASTNQTSMYLCASTLLAGRYEQYFGPGTRLTVT.

This rearrangement joins TRBV7-9 to TRBJ2-5; 12 bases line up with TRBD1. The ends lost 5 bases at V and 1 base at J; junction bases unmatched: 5. The CDR3 loop spans 16 amino acids. The germline gives CDR1 SEHNR, CDR2 FQNEAQ (reference sequence). CDR3 nucleotides: TGTGCCAGCAGCCAAGGGACAGGGGGCCCCCAAGAGACCCAGTACTTC. As protein: CASSQGTGGPQETQYF.

This clone appeared a few times. The chain joins TRBV18 to TRBJ1-5; 10 bases fit TRBD1. Trimming took 3 bases from V and 6 from J; bases not matched to a gene: 5. The germline CDR1 and CDR2 sequences are KGHSH and LQKENI. The CDR3 is 15 residues long. The CDR3 sequence is CASSPGQGLGQPQHF. DNA for the CDR3: TGTGCCAGCTCACCGGGACAGGGGCTTGGTCAGCCCCAGCATTTT.

V gene TRBV6-5 combines with J gene TRBJ2-7; no clear D gene. V dropped 4 bases and J dropped 1 base, with 14 bases sitting between them. The CDR3 is 15 residues long. Per the germline V gene, CDR1 is MNHEY and CDR2 is SVGAGI. The CDR3 protein is CASSSTFTGSYEQYF. CDR3 bases: TGTGCCAGCAGTTCCACTTTTACCGGTTCCTACGAGCAGTACTTC.

DNA of the CDR3: TGCGCCAGCAGCCCCCCACGAGTAGGAGCGGGGCTCGGTACCTACGAGCAGTACTTC. It specifies CASSPPRVGAGLGTYEQYF. This sequence joins TRBV5-1 and TRBJ2-7, with 7 bases that match TRBD2. CDR1 is SGHRS, CDR2 YFSETQ, per germline. After removal of 4 bases from V and 2 bases from J, the junction contained 21 bases not matched to a gene. CDR3 length: 19 residues.

V gene TRBV7-8 combines with J gene TRBJ2-1, with D tentatively TRBD2 (6 bases). V was shortened by 5 bases and J by 3 bases, with 14 bases between the two germline ends. Germline V gives CDR1 SGHVS, CDR2 FQNEAQ. This CDR3 comprises 15 residues. In DNA, the CDR3 is TGTGCCAGCAGCCCGGGGCTAGCGCACTACAATGAGCAGTTCTTC. This encodes CASSPGLAHYNEQFF.